This T cell receptor beta chain appears in the sequencing data of a study of cytomegalovirus exposure and HLA in healthy donors. Study-level results: Reports described diagnosis of cytomegalovirus status by the classifier as highly specific and sensitive.

V was clipped by 4 bases and J by 4 bases; unmatched bases: 6. CDR3 length: 15 amino acids. CDR1 and CDR2 from the germline V gene are LGHNA and YSLEER. To note about this clone: Its target is not known.

PCR primers comprised 60 Vbeta and 13 Jbeta primers. In the original analysis: Roughly 9.9 million shared chains were among the approximately 76 million unique TCR beta chains that a later analysis counted. Produced via immunoSEQ multiplex PCR; TCRdb's table is partial and in-frame only. V, J and clone size are those of that table, while D and trimming were read from the DNA. The sample shows over 200,000 clones, about 75% of them seen only once. Source material: PBMCs. The J gene is TRBJ2-3, the V gene TRBV4-3, with 9 bases lining up with TRBD2. The sequence was collected from a male donor in good health and CMV-seronegative. The chain's CDR3 is CASSLGTSSADTQYF. The CDR3, as DNA: TGCGCCAGCAGCCTAGGGACTAGCTCGGCAGATACGCAGTATTTT.